This entry features one T cell receptor beta chain sequence. Methods used by the authors: Estimation of nucleated cell counts was performed using reference gene primer amplification. Profiling relied on immunoSEQ multiplex PCR, and the TCRdb table lists in-frame clones only, not all of them. V, J and clone size reflect that table, while D and trimming were determined from the DNA. Among over 150,000 clones listed, about 85% were seen once. The source of the sample is a study of blood T cell repertoires in COVID-19. Study in general: Nucleic acid was either cDNA or gDNA, and it came from T cells, B-cell-depleted T cells, or PBMCs.

The V gene's germline CDR1 is SGDLS and CDR2 YYNGEE. Trimming took off 3 bases at V and 7 bases at J, with 11 bases between the two ends. CDR3 length: 13 amino acids. The chain links TRBV9 to TRBJ2-4; D is perhaps TRBD1 (5 bases). The sample taken for sequencing was peripheral blood. The TCR originated in a man between 60 and 75 years old with COVID-19, enrolled during active disease. The CDR3 reads CASSGAGRNIQYF. The CDR3 DNA sequence: TGTGCCAGCAGCGGGGCAGGGCGGAACATTCAGTACTTC.